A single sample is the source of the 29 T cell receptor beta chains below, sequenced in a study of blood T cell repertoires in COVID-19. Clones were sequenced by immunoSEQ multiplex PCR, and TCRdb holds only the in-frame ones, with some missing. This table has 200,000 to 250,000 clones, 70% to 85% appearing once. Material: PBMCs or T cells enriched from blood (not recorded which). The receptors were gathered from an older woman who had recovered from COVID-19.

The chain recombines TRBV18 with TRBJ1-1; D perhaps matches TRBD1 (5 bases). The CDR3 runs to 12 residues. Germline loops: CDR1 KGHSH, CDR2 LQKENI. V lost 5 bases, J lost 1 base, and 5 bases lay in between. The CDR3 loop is CASSGANTEAFF. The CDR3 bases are TGTGCCAGCTCAGGGGCGAACACTGAAGCTTTCTTT.

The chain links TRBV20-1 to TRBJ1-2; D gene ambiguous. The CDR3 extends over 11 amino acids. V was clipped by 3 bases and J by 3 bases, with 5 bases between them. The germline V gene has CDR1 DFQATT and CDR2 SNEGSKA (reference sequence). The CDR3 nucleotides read TGCAGTGCTAGTCAGGACTATGGCTACACCTTC. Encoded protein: CSASQDYGYTF.

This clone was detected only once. In DNA form, the CDR3 reads TGTGCCAGCAGCACAACGACAGGGAGGACCGGGGAGCTGTTTTTT. Protein product: CASSTTTGRTGELFF. The chain links TRBV7-2 to TRBJ2-2; D perhaps matches TRBD1 (7 bases). V was cut by 5 bases and J by 5 bases, with 15 bases left in between. The length of the CDR3 is 15 residues. In germline, CDR1 is SGHTA, CDR2 FQGNSA.

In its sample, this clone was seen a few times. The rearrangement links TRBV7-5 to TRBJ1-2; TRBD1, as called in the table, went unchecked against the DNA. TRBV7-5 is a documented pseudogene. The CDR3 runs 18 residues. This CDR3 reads CARSLLFDREAFRYGYTF. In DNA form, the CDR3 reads TGTGCCAGAAGTCTCCTCTTTGACAGGGAGGCTTTCCGATATGGCTACACCTTC.

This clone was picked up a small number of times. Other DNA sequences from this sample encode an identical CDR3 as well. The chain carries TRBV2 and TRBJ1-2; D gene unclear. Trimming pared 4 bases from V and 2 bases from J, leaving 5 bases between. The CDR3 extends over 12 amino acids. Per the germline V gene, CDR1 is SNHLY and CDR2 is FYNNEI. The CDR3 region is CASSGANYGYTF. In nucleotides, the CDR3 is TGTGCCAGCAGTGGGGCGAACTATGGCTACACCTTC.

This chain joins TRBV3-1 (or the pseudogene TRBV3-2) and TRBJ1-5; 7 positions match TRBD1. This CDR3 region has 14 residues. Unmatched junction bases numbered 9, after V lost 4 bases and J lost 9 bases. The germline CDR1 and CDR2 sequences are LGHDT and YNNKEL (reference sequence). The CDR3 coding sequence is TGTGCCAGCAGCCCAACAGGGGAAGGGTGGCCCCAGCATTTT. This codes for CASSPTGEGWPQHF.

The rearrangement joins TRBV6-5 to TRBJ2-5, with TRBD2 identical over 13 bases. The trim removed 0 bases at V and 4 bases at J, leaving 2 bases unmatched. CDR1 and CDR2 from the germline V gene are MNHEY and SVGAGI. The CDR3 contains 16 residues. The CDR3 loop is CASSYSRLAGGETQYF. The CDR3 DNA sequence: TGTGCCAGCAGTTACTCGAGACTAGCGGGAGGAGAGACCCAGTACTTC.

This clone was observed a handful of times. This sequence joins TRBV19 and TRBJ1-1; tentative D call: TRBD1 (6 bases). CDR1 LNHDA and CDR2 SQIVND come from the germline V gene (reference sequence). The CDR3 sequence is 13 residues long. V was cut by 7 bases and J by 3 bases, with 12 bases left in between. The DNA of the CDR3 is TGTGCCAGTAAAGCAGGGGCGGACACTGAAGCTTTCTTT. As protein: CASKAGADTEAFF.

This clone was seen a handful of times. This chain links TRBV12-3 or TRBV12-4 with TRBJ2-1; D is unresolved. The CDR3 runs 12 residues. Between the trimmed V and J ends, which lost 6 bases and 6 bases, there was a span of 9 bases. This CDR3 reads CASSQSRNEQFF. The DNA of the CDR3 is TGTGCCAGCAGCCAGTCTCGCAATGAGCAGTTCTTC.

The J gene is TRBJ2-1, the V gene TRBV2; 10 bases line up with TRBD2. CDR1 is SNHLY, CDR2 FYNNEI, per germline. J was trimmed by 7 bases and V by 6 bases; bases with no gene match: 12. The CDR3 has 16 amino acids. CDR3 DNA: TGTGCCAGCAGCCCGAGACTAGCGGGCCGGAGGAATGAGCAGTTCTTC. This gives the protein CASSPRLAGRRNEQFF.

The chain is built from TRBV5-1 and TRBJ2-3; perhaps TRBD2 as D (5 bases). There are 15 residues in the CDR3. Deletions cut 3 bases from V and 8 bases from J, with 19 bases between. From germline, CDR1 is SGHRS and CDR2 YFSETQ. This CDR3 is CASSSRERALGTQYF. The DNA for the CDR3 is TGCGCCAGCAGCTCCCGGGAAAGGGCGCTTGGTACGCAGTATTTT.

CDR3 nucleotide sequence: TGTGCCAGCTCACCCGCTGCGGGGGACGAAAAACTGTTTTTT. Residues: CASSPAAGDEKLFF. The chain joins TRBV18 to TRBJ1-4, with a tentative D call TRBD1 (5 bases). Trimming removed 3 bases at V and 8 bases at J, with 13 bases between. There are 14 residues in the CDR3. Germline CDR1 KGHSH, CDR2 LQKENI.

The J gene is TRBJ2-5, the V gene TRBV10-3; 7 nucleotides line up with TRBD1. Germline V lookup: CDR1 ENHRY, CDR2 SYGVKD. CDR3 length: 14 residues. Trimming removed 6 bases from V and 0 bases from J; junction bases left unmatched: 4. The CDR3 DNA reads TGTGCCATCAGACTAGGGACAGACCAAGAGACCCAGTACTTC. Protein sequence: CAIRLGTDQETQYF.

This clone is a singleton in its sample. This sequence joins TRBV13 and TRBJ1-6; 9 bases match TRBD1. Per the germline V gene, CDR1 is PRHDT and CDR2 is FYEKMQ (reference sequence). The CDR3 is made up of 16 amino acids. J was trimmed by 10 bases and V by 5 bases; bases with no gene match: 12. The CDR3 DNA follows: TGTGCCAGCAGCCAACAGGGGGGGACAGGGAGCTCACCCCTCCACTTT. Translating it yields CASSQQGGTGSSPLHF.

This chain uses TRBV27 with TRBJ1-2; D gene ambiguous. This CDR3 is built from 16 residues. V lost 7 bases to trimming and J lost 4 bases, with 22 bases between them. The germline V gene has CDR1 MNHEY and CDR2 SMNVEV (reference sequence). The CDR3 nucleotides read TGTGCCAGCACCCGGGAAGGAACCGGATTTTTCTATGGCTACACCTTC. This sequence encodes CASTREGTGFFYGYTF.

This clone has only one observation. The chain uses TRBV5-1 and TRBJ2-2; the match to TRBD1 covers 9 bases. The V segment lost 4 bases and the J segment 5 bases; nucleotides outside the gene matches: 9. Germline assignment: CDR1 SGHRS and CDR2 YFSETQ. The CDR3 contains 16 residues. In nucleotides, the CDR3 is TGCGCCAGCAGCCCACAGGGGGCGGGAAGGACCGGGGAGCTGTTTTTT. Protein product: CASSPQGAGRTGELFF.

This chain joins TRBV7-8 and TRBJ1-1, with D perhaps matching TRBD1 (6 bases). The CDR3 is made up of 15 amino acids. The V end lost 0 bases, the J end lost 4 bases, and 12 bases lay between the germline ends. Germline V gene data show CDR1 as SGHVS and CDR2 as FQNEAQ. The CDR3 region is CASSLASRGGTEAFF. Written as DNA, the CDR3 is TGTGCCAGCAGCTTAGCGAGCAGGGGTGGCACTGAAGCTTTCTTT.

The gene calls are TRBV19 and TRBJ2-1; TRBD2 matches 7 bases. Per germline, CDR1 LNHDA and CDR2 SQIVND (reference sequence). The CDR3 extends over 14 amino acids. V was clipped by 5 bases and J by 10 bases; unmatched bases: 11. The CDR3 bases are TGTGCCAGTAGTTTCGCGGGAGAGGTGGGCGAGCAGTTCTTC. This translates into CASSFAGEVGEQFF. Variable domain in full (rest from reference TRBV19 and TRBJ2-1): DGGITQSPKYLFRKEGQNVTLSCEQNLNHDAMYWYRQDPGQGLRLIYYSQIVNDFQKGDIAEGYSVSREKKESFPLTVTSAQKNPTAFYLCASSFAGEVGEQFFGPGTRLTVL.

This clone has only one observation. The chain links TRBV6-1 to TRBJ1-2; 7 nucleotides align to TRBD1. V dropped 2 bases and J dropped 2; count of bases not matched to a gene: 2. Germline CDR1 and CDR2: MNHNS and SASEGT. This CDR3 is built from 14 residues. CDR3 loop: CASSELTGNYGYTF. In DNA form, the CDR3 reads TGTGCCAGCAGTGAATTGACAGGGAACTATGGCTACACCTTC.

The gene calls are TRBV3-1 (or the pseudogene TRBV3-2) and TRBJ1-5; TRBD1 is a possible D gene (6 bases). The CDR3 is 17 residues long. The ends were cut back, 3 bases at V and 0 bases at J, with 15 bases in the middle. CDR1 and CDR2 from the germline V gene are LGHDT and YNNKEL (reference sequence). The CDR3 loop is CASSHTDRIYSNQPQHF. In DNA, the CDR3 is TGTGCCAGCAGCCATACCGACAGGATCTATAGCAATCAGCCCCAGCATTTT.

For the CDR3, the DNA is TGCGCCAGCAGCTTGGTAGGGCGGGAGGGAACGCAGTATTTT. Residues: CASSLVGREGTQYF. The chain uses TRBV5-1 and TRBJ2-3; 9 bases agree with TRBD2. V dropped 0 bases and J dropped 9; count of bases not matched to a gene: 5. Germline CDR1 reads SGHRS; CDR2 reads YFSETQ. The CDR3 loop spans 14 amino acids. Variable domain in full (rest from reference TRBV5-1 and TRBJ2-3): KAGVTQTPRYLIKTRGQQVTLSCSPISGHRSVSWYQQTPGQGLQFLFEYFSETQRNKGNFPGRFSGRQFSNSRSEMNVSTLELGDSALYLCASSLVGREGTQYFGPGTRLTVL.

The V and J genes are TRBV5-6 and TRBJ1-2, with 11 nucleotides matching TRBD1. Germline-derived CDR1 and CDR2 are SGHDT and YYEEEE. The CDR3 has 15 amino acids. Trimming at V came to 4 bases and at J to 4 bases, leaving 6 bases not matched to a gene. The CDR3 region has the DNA TGTGCCAGCAGCATCGGACAGGGGGCTACCTATGGCTACACCTTC. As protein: CASSIGQGATYGYTF.

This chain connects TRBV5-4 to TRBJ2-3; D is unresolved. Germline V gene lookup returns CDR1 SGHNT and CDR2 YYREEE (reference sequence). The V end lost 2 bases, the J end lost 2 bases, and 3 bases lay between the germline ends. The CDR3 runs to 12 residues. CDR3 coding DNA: TGTGCCAGCAGCTTCCTCACAGATACGCAGTATTTT. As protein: CASSFLTDTQYF. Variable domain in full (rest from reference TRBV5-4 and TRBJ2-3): ETGVTQSPTHLIKTRGQQVTLRCSSQSGHNTVSWYQQALGQGPQFIFQYYREEENGRGNFPPRFSGLQFPNYSSELNVNALELDDSALYLCASSFLTDTQYFGPGTRLTVL.

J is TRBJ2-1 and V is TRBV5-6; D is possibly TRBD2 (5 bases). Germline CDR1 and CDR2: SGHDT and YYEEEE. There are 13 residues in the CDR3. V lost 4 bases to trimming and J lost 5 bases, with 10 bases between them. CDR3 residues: CASSRAGNNEQFF. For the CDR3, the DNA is TGTGCCAGCAGCAGGGCCGGGAACAATGAGCAGTTCTTC.

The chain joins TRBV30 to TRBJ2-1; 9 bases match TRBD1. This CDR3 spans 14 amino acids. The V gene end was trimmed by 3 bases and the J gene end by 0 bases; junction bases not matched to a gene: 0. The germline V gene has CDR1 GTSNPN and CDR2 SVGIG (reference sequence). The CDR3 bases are TGTGCCTGGAGGACAGGGGGCTCCTACAATGAGCAGTTCTTC. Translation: CAWRTGGSYNEQFF.

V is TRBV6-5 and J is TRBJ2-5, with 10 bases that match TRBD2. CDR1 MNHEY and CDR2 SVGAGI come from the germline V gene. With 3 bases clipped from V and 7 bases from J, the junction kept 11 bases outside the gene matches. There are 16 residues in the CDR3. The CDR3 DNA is TGTGCCAGCAGTTATGGGGCTAGCGGGAGCGGAGGGACCCAGTACTTC. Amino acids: CASSYGASGSGGTQYF.

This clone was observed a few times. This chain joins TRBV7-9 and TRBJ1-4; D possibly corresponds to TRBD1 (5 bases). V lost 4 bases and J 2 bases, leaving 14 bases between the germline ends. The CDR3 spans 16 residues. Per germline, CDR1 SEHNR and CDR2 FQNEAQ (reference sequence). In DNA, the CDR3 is TGTGCCAGCAGCTCGGCGGGGGGTATTACTAATGAAAAACTGTTTTTT. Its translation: CASSSAGGITNEKLFF.

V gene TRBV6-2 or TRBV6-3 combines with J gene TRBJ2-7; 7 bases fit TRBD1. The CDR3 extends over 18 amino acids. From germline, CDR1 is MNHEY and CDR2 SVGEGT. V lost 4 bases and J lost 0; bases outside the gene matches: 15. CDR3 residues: CASSSPLKQGRPSYEQYF. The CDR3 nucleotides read TGTGCCAGCAGTTCCCCATTGAAACAGGGGAGACCCTCCTACGAGCAGTACTTC.

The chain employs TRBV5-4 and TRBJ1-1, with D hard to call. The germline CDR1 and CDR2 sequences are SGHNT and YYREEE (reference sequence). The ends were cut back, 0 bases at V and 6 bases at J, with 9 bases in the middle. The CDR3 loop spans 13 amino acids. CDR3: CASSLAREAEAFF. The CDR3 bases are TGTGCCAGCAGCTTGGCTAGGGAGGCTGAAGCTTTCTTT.